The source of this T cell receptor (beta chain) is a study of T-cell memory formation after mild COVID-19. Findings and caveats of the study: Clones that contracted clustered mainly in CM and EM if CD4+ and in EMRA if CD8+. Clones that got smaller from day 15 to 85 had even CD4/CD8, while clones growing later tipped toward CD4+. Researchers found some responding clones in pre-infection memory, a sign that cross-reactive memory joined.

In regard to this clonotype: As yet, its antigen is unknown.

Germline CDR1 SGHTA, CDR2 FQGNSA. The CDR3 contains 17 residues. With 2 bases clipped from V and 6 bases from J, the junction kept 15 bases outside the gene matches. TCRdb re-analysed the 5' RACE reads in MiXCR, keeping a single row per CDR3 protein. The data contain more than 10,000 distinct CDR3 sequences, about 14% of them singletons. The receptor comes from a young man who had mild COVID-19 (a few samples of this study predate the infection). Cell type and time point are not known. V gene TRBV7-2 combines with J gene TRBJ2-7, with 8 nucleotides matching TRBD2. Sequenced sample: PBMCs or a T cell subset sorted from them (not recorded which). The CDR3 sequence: CASSLRGLEVGRREQYF. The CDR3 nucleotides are TGTGCCAGCAGCTTACGGGGACTAGAAGTTGGTCGGCGCGAGCAGTACTTC.